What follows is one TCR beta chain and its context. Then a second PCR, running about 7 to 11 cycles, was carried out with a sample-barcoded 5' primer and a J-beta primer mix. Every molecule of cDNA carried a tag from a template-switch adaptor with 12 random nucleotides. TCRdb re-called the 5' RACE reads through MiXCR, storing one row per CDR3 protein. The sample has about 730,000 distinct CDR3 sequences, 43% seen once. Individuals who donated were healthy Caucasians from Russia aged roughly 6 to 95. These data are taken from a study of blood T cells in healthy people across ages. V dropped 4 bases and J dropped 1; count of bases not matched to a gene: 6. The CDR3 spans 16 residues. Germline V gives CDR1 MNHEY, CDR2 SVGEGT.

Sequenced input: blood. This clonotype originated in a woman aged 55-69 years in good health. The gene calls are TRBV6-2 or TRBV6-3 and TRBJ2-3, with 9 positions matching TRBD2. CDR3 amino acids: CASSSIAGVGTDTQYF. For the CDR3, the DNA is TGTGCCAGCAGTTCCATAGCGGGGGTGGGCACAGATACGCAGTATTTT.